The 20 T cell receptor beta chains in this list originate from one sample, sequenced in a study of siplizumab effects on memory and regulatory T cells. Clones were read by immunoSEQ multiplex PCR, and TCRdb kept only the in-frame ones, dropping some. This sample yields over 100,000 clones, of which 92% are seen a single time; approximately 0.73% belongs to the top ten. Sequenced: Tregs sorted from blood. All receptors derive from a human donor in good health.

The chain uses TRBV7-2 and TRBJ1-1; perhaps TRBD1 as D (6 bases). Germline V gene data show CDR1 as SGHTA and CDR2 as FQGNSA. CDR3 length: 13 residues. Trimming removed 3 bases from V and 5 bases from J, with 10 bases in between. CDR3 in amino acids: CASSFGGDTEAFF. CDR3 nucleotide sequence: TGTGCCAGCAGCTTCGGGGGCGATACTGAAGCTTTCTTT.

The gene calls are TRBV4-1 and TRBJ2-2; 9 nucleotides match TRBD1. CDR3 size: 17 residues. V was pared by 3 bases and J by 1 base, with 6 bases of the junction left unmatched. Germline CDR1 reads MGHRA; CDR2 reads YSYEKL. CDR3 in amino acids: CASSHLGTGKNTGELFF. The CDR3 DNA is TGCGCCAGCAGCCATTTAGGGACAGGGAAGAACACCGGGGAGCTGTTTTTT.

The V call is TRBV11-3, the J call TRBJ2-1; 8 nucleotides agree with TRBD1. Germline loops: CDR1 SGHNT, CDR2 YENEEA. There are 14 residues in the CDR3. Trimming cost V 5 bases and J 7 bases; bases outside gene matches: 7. The CDR3 DNA sequence: TGTGCCAGCAGCCCGCGGACAGGGTGGAATGAGCAGTTCTTC. As protein: CASSPRTGWNEQFF.

The CDR3 bases are TGCAGCGTTGAATTCAGGGAGAGAGTGAACACTGAAGCTTTCTTT. Translation: CSVEFRERVNTEAFF. The V call is TRBV29-1, the J call TRBJ1-1; D is perhaps TRBD1 (5 bases). The CDR3 is 15 residues long. The germline gives CDR1 SQVTM, CDR2 ANQGSEA. Trimming cost V 2 bases and J 0 bases, with 13 bases left between them.

J is TRBJ2-2 and V is TRBV7-9, with 7 bases aligning to TRBD1. The CDR3 contains 16 residues. In germline, CDR1 is SEHNR, CDR2 FQNEAQ (reference sequence). Germline trimming cut 5 bases from V and 0 bases from J; bases unmatched to any gene: 6. The CDR3 nucleotides are TGTGCCAGCAGCCTTATGGGACAGCCGAACACCGGGGAGCTGTTTTTT. It encodes CASSLMGQPNTGELFF.

The chain uses TRBV18 and TRBJ2-1; the D is unclear. V dropped 4 bases and J dropped 0 bases, with 7 bases sitting between them. Germline V CDR1 and CDR2: KGHSH, LQKENI. The CDR3 loop spans 14 amino acids. CDR3 in amino acids: CASSHSPSYNEQFF. The CDR3 nucleotides are TGTGCCAGCTCACACTCCCCCTCCTACAATGAGCAGTTCTTC. Filled out from reference TRBV18 and TRBJ2-1, the complete variable domain reads NAGVMQNPRHLVRRRGQEARLRCSPMKGHSHVYWYRQLPEEGLKFMVYLQKENIIDESGMPKERFSAEFPKEGPSILRIQQVVRGDSAAYFCASSHSPSYNEQFFGPGTRLTVL.

The CDR3 DNA is TGCGCCAGCAGCCAAGATACAGGGGTACCCTACGAGCAGTACTTC. The encoded protein is CASSQDTGVPYEQYF. This chain joins TRBV4-1 and TRBJ2-7; 7 bases map to TRBD1. The J segment lost 2 bases and the V segment lost 0 bases, leaving 4 bases of the junction unmatched. Germline-derived CDR1 and CDR2 are MGHRA and YSYEKL. This CDR3 contains 15 residues.

The genes are TRBV10-1 and TRBJ2-1, with TRBD2 matching 9 bases. V trimming: 5 bases; J trimming: 8 bases; junction bases outside the gene matches: 4. The CDR3 has 13 amino acids. Germline V lookup: CDR1 WNHNN, CDR2 SYGVQD (reference sequence). The CDR3 sequence is CASSKAGGDEQFF. CDR3 nucleotides: TGCGCCAGCAGTAAAGCGGGAGGCGATGAGCAGTTCTTC.

For this clone: The sample has other DNA sequences that encode this CDR3 too. The chain combines TRBV9 with TRBJ2-7; the match to TRBD1 covers 10 bases. The CDR3 runs to 14 residues. V was clipped by 0 bases and J by 4 bases; unmatched bases: 1. Germline lookup yields CDR1 SGDLS and CDR2 YYNGEE. The DNA for the CDR3 is TGTGCCAGCAGCGTAGGGGACAGGGGATACGAGCAGTACTTC. This codes for CASSVGDRGYEQYF.

This rearrangement joins TRBV19 to TRBJ2-7; 11 nucleotides match TRBD1. Germline CDR1 reads LNHDA; CDR2 reads SQIVND (reference sequence). This CDR3 is built from 15 residues. V was pared by 4 bases and J by 4 bases, with 6 bases of the junction left unmatched. CDR3: CASSRTGTGGYEQYF. The CDR3 DNA reads TGTGCCAGTAGTAGAACCGGGACAGGGGGGTACGAGCAGTACTTC.

Remarks on this clone: Other DNA sequences of this sample code for an identical CDR3. The chain carries TRBV20-1 and TRBJ1-1; D call uncertain. Trimming stripped 7 bases from V and 1 base from J, with 7 bases between. This CDR3 comprises 11 residues. From germline, CDR1 is DFQATT and CDR2 SNEGSKA (reference sequence). The CDR3 nucleotides are TGCAGTGGCCTCGGGAACACTGAAGCTTTCTTT. Translated: CSGLGNTEAFF.

The chain couples TRBV27 to TRBJ2-7; 7 positions agree with TRBD2. This CDR3 has 15 amino acids. Germline V lookup: CDR1 MNHEY, CDR2 SMNVEV (reference sequence). The V segment lost 6 bases and the J segment 4 bases; nucleotides outside the gene matches: 12. CDR3 sequence (DNA): TGTGCCAGCAGCTCTACTCTCGCGGGGGAATACGAGCAGTACTTC. It is translated as CASSSTLAGEYEQYF.

The chain carries TRBV7-9 and TRBJ2-3; the D is unclear. The CDR3 has 14 amino acids. Trimming shortened V by 2 bases and J by 4 bases, and 10 bases separated the two germline ends. Germline-derived CDR1 and CDR2 are SEHNR and FQNEAQ (reference sequence). This CDR3 reads CASSLQASADTQYF. In DNA form, the CDR3 reads TGTGCCAGCAGCTTACAAGCTTCCGCAGATACGCAGTATTTT.

This chain links TRBV19 with TRBJ2-2, with D hard to call. The CDR3 is 14 amino acids. CDR1 is LNHDA, CDR2 SQIVND, per germline (reference sequence). With 3 bases removed from V and 1 base from J, the gap between germline ends came to 6 bases. The CDR3 region is CASSMSLNTGELFF. In nucleotides, the CDR3 is TGTGCCAGTAGTATGTCGTTGAACACCGGGGAGCTGTTTTTT.

The chain uses TRBV9 and TRBJ2-7, with D tentatively TRBD2 (5 bases). CDR1 is SGDLS, CDR2 YYNGEE, per germline. This CDR3 spans 13 amino acids. The ends were cut back, 0 bases at V and 1 base at J, with 5 bases in the middle. In nucleotides, the CDR3 is TGTGCCAGCAGCGTAGGGGAGTCCTACGAGCAGTACTTC. Residues: CASSVGESYEQYF.

This clone was recorded only once. This sequence joins TRBV5-1 and TRBJ2-3; D not resolved. V gave up 0 bases and J gave up 5 bases, with 10 bases separating them. CDR3 size: 14 residues. CDR1 is SGHRS and CDR2 is YFSETQ in the germline V gene. CDR3 bases: TGCGCCAGCAGCTTGGAAGGGTCCGGAGATACGCAGTATTTT. It yields the protein CASSLEGSGDTQYF.

The chain recombines TRBV5-4 with TRBJ2-1, with 9 bases that match TRBD2. Germline V gives CDR1 SGHNT, CDR2 YYREEE (reference sequence). The CDR3 totals 15 residues. The ends lost 2 bases at V and 4 bases at J; junction bases unmatched: 4. The CDR3, as DNA: TGTGCCAGCAGCTTAGGACTAGCGTCATACAATGAGCAGTTCTTC. Translation: CASSLGLASYNEQFF.

This chain joins TRBV6-6 and TRBJ1-3; D is uncertain. From germline, CDR1 is MNHNY and CDR2 SVGAGI (reference sequence). The CDR3 is 15 residues long. Trimming stripped 8 bases from V and 0 bases from J, with 14 bases between. This chain's CDR3 is CASGQQLNSGNTIYF. CDR3 DNA: TGTGCCAGCGGCCAGCAGCTTAACTCTGGAAACACCATATATTTT.

This clone occurred once. The chain has TRBV5-6 and TRBJ1-5; no reliable D call. Trimming shortened V by 2 bases and J by 2 bases, and 11 bases separated the two germline ends. The length of the CDR3 is 15 residues. Germline CDR1 reads SGHDT; CDR2 reads YYEEEE. The CDR3 DNA is TGTGCCAGCAGCTTCGGAGGGCTCGGCAATCAGCCCCAGCATTTT. This gives the protein CASSFGGLGNQPQHF. Full variable domain (outside the CDR3, taken from reference TRBV5-6 and TRBJ1-5): DAGVTQSPTHLIKTRGQQVTLRCSPKSGHDTVSWYQQALGQGPQFIFQYYEEEERQRGNFPDRFSGHQFPNYSSELNVNALLLGDSALYLCASSFGGLGNQPQHFGDGTRLSIL.

The rearrangement joins TRBV18 to TRBJ2-5, with D possibly matching TRBD1 (5 bases). Germline CDR1 reads KGHSH; CDR2 reads LQKENI. The germline V and J ends were trimmed by 4 bases and 1 base, with 7 bases remaining between them. The CDR3 sequence is 13 residues long. The CDR3 protein is CASSQDIQETQYF. CDR3 DNA: TGTGCCAGCTCACAGGACATCCAAGAGACCCAGTACTTC.